This T cell receptor beta chain originates from a study of response to subunit inactivated influenza vaccine. From the RT-PCR reads, TCRdb called clonotypes with MiXCR, one entry per CDR3 protein. The table has hundreds of thousands of distinct CDR3 sequences, about an eighth seen once. At least ten counts were recorded for this clonotype. J lost 3 bases, V lost 4 bases, and 4 bases had no gene match. Germline CDR1 reads SGHRS; CDR2 reads YFSETQ. The length of the CDR3 is 14 residues. The specimen was PBMCs from blood, collected on the day of vaccination. This chain connects TRBV5-1 to TRBJ2-5; 9 nucleotides agree with TRBD1. This clonotype was obtained from a middle-aged man who received an inactivated influenza vaccine. The CDR3 bases are TGCGCCAGCAGCATGGGACAGGGAGAAGAGACCCAGTACTTC. This encodes CASSMGQGEETQYF.